These 9 T cell receptor beta chains came from one sample sequenced in a study of PD-1 blockade in classical Hodgkin lymphoma. The repertoire was sequenced with immunoSEQ multiplex PCR; TCRdb's copy has only in-frame clones and lacks some. The sample lists about 7,900 clones, about 80% occurring once. Time point reported: cycle 4 day 1 (C4D1), after five to seven weeks of nivolumab. Every one of the patients relapsed after autologous stem cell transplantation (brentuximab vedotin exposure was variable). The source was peripheral blood mononuclear cells (PBMCs), collected before the fourth cycle of nivolumab. These receptors were obtained from a human donor with classical Hodgkin lymphoma.

DNA for the CDR3: TGCGCCAGCAGCTTGGTTCGGGGAAGCACTGAAGCTTTCTTT. Translation gives CASSLVRGSTEAFF. The J gene is TRBJ1-1, the V gene TRBV5-1; D call uncertain. The CDR3 spans 14 residues. Looked up from germline, CDR1 is SGHRS and CDR2 is YFSETQ. Trimming left V 0 bases short and J 4 bases short, with 10 bases between.

The chain has TRBV19 and TRBJ2-5; possibly TRBD2 for D (5 bases). The J call could be wrong; TRBJ2-7 is a better fit for the DNA end. Germline V gene lookup returns CDR1 LNHDA and CDR2 SQIVND (reference sequence). This CDR3 spans 14 amino acids. The CDR3, as DNA: TGTGCCAGTAGTGTACGGGATGGGACCTACGAGCAGTACTTC. The encoded protein is CASSVRDGTYEQYF.

The rearrangement joins TRBV5-5 to TRBJ1-1, with TRBD1 identical over 7 bases. This CDR3 contains 15 residues. Germline CDR1 SGHKS, CDR2 YYEKEE (reference sequence). V lost 7 bases to trimming and J lost 4 bases; unmatched junction nucleotides: 13. CDR3 sequence reads: CASHLGQSPGTEAFF. The CDR3 DNA follows: TGTGCCAGCCACTTGGGACAGAGCCCGGGCACTGAAGCTTTCTTT.

This clone was detected only once. The chain links TRBV7-9 to TRBJ2-3, with 9 positions matching TRBD2. V lost 5 bases to trimming and J lost 4 bases; unmatched junction nucleotides: 4. The CDR3 length is 14 residues. CDR1 and CDR2 from the germline V gene are SEHNR and FQNEAQ (reference sequence). CDR3 DNA sequence: TGTGCCAGCAGCGTTAGCGGGAGCGCAGATACGCAGTATTTT. It codes for CASSVSGSADTQYF.

The CDR3 DNA is TGTGCCAGCAGCTCGGGGGACGATCACACAGATACGCAGTATTTT. Protein: CASSSGDDHTDTQYF. The rearrangement uses TRBV5-6 and TRBJ2-3, with D possibly being TRBD2 (6 bases). The germline gives CDR1 SGHDT, CDR2 YYEEEE. There are 15 residues in the CDR3. V was cut by 3 bases and J by 2 bases, with 13 bases left in between.

This clone was seen only a few times. V is TRBV2 and J is TRBJ2-7, with 12 bases aligning to TRBD2. The length of the CDR3 is 18 residues. The ends lost 3 bases at V and 1 base at J; junction bases unmatched: 10. Per the germline V gene, CDR1 is SNHLY and CDR2 is FYNNEI. The CDR3 region is CASSEMSRTSGTSYEQYF. CDR3 DNA sequence: TGTGCCAGCAGTGAGATGTCTCGGACTAGCGGGACTTCCTACGAGCAGTACTTC.

The rearrangement links TRBV4-1 to TRBJ1-1; 11 bases align to TRBD1. The CDR3 loop spans 14 amino acids. The V segment lost 3 bases and the J segment 4 bases; nucleotides outside the gene matches: 1. Germline V gives CDR1 MGHRA, CDR2 YSYEKL. CDR3 DNA: TGCGCCAGCAGCCAGGGACAGGGGGGCACTGAAGCTTTCTTT. It codes for CASSQGQGGTEAFF.

The chain has TRBV5-1 and TRBJ2-1; possible D gene TRBD1, 6 bases. This CDR3 region has 16 residues. Germline assignment: CDR1 SGHRS and CDR2 YFSETQ. The V end was cut by 6 bases, the J end by 0 bases, with 16 bases between. CDR3 sequence (DNA): TGCGCCAGCATAATGGACAGCACTAGCTCCTACAATGAGCAGTTCTTC. It is translated as CASIMDSTSSYNEQFF.

The chain combines TRBV15 with TRBJ1-2; D is unresolved. Germline V gene data show CDR1 as LNHNV and CDR2 as YYDKDF (reference sequence). Between the trimmed V and J ends, which lost 1 base and 6 bases, there was a span of 9 bases. This CDR3 spans 13 amino acids. CDR3: CATSRGLLDGYTF. CDR3 sequence (DNA): TGTGCCACCAGCAGAGGCTTACTTGATGGCTACACCTTC. Together with reference TRBV15 and TRBJ1-2, the CDR3 gives the full variable domain: DAMVIQNPRYQVTQFGKPVTLSCSQTLNHNVMYWYQQKSSQAPKLLFHYYDKDFNNEADTPDNFQSRRPNTSFCFLDIRSPGLGDTAMYLCATSRGLLDGYTFGSGTRLTVV.